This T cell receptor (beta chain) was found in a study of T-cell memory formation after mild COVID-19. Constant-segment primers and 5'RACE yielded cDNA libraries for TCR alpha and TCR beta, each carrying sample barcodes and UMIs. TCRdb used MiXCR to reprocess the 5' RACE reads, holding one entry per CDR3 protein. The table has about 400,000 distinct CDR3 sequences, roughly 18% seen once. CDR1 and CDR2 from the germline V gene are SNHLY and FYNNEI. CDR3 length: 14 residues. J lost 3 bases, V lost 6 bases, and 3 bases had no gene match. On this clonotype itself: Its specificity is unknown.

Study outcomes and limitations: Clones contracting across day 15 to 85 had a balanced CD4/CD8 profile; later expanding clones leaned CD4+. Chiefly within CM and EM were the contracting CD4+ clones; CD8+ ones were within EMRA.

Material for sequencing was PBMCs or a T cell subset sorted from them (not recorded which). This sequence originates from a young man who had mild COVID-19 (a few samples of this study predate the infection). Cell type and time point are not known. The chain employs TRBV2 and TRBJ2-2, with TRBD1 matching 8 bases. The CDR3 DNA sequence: TGTGCCAGCAGAACAGGGGGAGACACCGGGGAGCTGTTTTTT. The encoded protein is CASRTGGDTGELFF.